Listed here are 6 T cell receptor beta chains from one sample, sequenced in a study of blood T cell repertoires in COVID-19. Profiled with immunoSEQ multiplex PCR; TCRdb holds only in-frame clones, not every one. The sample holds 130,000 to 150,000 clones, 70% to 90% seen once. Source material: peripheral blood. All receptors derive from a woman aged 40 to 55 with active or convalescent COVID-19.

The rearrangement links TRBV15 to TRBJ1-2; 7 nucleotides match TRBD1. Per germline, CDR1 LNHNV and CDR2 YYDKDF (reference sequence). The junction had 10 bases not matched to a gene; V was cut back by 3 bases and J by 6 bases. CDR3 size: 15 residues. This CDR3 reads CATSSGDSRGDGYTF. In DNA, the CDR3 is TGTGCCACCAGCAGTGGGGACAGTCGAGGGGATGGCTACACCTTC.

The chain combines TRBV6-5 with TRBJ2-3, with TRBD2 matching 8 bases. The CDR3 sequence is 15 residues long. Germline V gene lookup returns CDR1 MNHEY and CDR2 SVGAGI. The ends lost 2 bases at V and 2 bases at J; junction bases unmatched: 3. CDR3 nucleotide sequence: TGTGCCAGCAGTTACAGCGGGGGCTCCACAGATACGCAGTATTTT. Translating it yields CASSYSGGSTDTQYF.

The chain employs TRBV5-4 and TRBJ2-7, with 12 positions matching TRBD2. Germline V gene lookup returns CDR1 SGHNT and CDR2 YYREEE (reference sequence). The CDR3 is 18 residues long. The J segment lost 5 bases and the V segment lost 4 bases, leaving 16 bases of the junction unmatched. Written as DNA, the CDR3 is TGTGCCAGCAGCCCGGGCCTAGCGGGAGGGACCTTTGGACACGAGCAGTACTTC. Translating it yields CASSPGLAGGTFGHEQYF.

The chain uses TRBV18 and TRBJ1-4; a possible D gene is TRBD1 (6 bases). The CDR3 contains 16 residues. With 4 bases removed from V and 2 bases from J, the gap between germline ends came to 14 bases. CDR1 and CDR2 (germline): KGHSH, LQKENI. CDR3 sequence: CASSRNRGSTNEKLFF. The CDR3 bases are TGTGCCAGCTCACGCAATAGGGGGTCGACTAATGAAAAACTGTTTTTT.

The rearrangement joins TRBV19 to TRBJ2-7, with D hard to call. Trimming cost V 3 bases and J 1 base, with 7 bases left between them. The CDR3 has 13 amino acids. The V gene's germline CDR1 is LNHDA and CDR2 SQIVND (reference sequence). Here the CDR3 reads CASSIGPSYEQYF. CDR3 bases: TGTGCCAGTAGTATTGGGCCATCCTACGAGCAGTACTTC.

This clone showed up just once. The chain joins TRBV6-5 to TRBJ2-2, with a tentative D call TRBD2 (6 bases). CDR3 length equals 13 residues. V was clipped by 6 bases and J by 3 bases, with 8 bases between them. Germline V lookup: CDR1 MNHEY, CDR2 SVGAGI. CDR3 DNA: TGTGCCAGCAGCGGAGGGGACACCGGGGAGCTGTTTTTT. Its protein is CASSGGDTGELFF.